These T cell receptor beta chains were read from a single sample in a study of monozygotic twins with inflammatory bowel disease. Reanalyzing the 5' RACE reads, TCRdb keeps one entry per CDR3 protein, without DNA. The specimen's table records 210,000 or so distinct CDR3 sequences. Sequenced: blood. The receptors here all came from a human donor with ulcerative colitis or Crohn's disease, or a healthy co-twin of an affected twin (not recorded which). The CDR3 runs from the conserved cysteine through the conserved F or W.

v_gene	j_gene	CDR3aa
TRBV7-9	TRBJ2-7	CASSFGVPYEQYF
TRBV7-9	TRBJ1-1	CASVYEVEAFF
TRBV12-3/TRBV12-4	TRBJ2-4	CASSLGLSSAKNIQYF
TRBV5-1	TRBJ1-1	CASSLEARGVVRAFF
TRBV18	TRBJ1-1	CASSSNLGGVNTEAFF
TRBV20-1	TRBJ2-3	CSGQGASTDTQYF
TRBV29-1	TRBJ1-1	CSVGESTEAFF
TRBV7-9	TRBJ2-2	CASSPTLGLGVAGELFF
TRBV7-9	TRBJ1-6	CASSWGIGSPLHF
TRBV12-3/TRBV12-4	TRBJ1-1	CASSTAMNTEAFF
TRBV27	TRBJ2-5	CASSSGRLAGAFPQETQYF
TRBV6-1	TRBJ2-6	CASSQSSGANVLTF
TRBV7-3	TRBJ2-1	CASSLKAATSGGAINEQFF
TRBV11-1	TRBJ1-1	CASSLFPGQGRNTEAFF
TRBV29-1	TRBJ2-7	CSVTQGAGEQYF
TRBV12-3/TRBV12-4	TRBJ2-3	CASSLARDTDTQYF
TRBV11-3	TRBJ2-3	CASSPGGEADTQYF
TRBV5-5	TRBJ1-1	CASSPLDRMNTEAFF
TRBV5-4	TRBJ2-5	CASSVASGMIKETQYF
TRBV7-2	TRBJ1-6	CASSHGQGAPRSPLHF
TRBV20-1	TRBJ2-3	CSAEPQPRTDTQYF
TRBV18	TRBJ2-5	CASQQGNEETQYF
TRBV20-1	TRBJ2-1	CSASSEYNEQFF
TRBV20-1	TRBJ2-7	CSAPLGGGAGNEQYF
TRBV4-1	TRBJ1-2	CASSQEGRGIYGYTF
TRBV18	TRBJ1-2	CASSPTGGGGGYTF
TRBV12-3/TRBV12-4	TRBJ1-5	CASRSRQAGNQPQHF
TRBV5-1	TRBJ2-3	CASSLGGAGGTDTQYF
TRBV9	TRBJ1-2	CASSVGIGNYGYTF